The present T cell receptor (beta chain) was sequenced within a study of T cell responses to AZD1222 COVID-19 vaccine. Study outcomes and limitations: Clonal diversity was possibly underestimated, and white British individuals and females predominated among donors.

The repertoire was sequenced with immunoSEQ multiplex PCR; TCRdb's copy has only in-frame clones and lacks some. The sample has tens of thousands of clones; 75% to 95% are singletons. This CDR3 has 15 residues. J lost 7 bases, V lost 4 bases, and 6 bases had no gene match. The V gene's germline CDR1 is MNHEY and CDR2 SVGAGI. Points on this clone: The target antigen is unknown.

The receptor's source is an adult who received the AZD1222 COVID-19 vaccine. Material: peripheral blood, obtained 28 days after the second AZD1222 dose. V usage is TRBV6-5 and J usage is TRBJ1-6; 8 nucleotides line up with TRBD1. In nucleotides, the CDR3 is TGTGCCAGCAGTTTGGCGGACAGGGTGAATTCACCCCTCCACTTT. Amino acids: CASSLADRVNSPLHF.